This entry features one T cell receptor beta chain sequence. Its antigen is unidentified. TCRdb re-analysed the reads in MiXCR, keeping a single row per CDR3 protein. The profile shows more than 150,000 distinct CDR3 sequences, approximately 19% of them singletons. The data belong to a study of T cell repertoires in cytomegalovirus infection. Study background: Matching HLA type, along with CMV infection, was indicated by public TCR beta signatures.

Study-wide points: CMV-specific TCR beta clonotypes restricted by HLA-C were the ones dominating the ex vivo response.

The V gene's germline CDR1 is ENHRY and CDR2 SYGVKD. V shed 6 bases and J shed 0 bases, with 11 bases lying between them. The length of the CDR3 is 15 residues. The receptor was isolated from a human donor in good health (CMV status not recorded). Some clones in this sample may be carry-over from other donors' samples. The sample taken for sequencing was PBMCs. The gene calls are TRBV10-3 and TRBJ2-2; D ambiguous. The CDR3 protein is CAISLWGSNTGELFF. The CDR3 nucleotides read TGTGCCATCAGCCTATGGGGTTCGAACACCGGGGAGCTGTTTTTT.